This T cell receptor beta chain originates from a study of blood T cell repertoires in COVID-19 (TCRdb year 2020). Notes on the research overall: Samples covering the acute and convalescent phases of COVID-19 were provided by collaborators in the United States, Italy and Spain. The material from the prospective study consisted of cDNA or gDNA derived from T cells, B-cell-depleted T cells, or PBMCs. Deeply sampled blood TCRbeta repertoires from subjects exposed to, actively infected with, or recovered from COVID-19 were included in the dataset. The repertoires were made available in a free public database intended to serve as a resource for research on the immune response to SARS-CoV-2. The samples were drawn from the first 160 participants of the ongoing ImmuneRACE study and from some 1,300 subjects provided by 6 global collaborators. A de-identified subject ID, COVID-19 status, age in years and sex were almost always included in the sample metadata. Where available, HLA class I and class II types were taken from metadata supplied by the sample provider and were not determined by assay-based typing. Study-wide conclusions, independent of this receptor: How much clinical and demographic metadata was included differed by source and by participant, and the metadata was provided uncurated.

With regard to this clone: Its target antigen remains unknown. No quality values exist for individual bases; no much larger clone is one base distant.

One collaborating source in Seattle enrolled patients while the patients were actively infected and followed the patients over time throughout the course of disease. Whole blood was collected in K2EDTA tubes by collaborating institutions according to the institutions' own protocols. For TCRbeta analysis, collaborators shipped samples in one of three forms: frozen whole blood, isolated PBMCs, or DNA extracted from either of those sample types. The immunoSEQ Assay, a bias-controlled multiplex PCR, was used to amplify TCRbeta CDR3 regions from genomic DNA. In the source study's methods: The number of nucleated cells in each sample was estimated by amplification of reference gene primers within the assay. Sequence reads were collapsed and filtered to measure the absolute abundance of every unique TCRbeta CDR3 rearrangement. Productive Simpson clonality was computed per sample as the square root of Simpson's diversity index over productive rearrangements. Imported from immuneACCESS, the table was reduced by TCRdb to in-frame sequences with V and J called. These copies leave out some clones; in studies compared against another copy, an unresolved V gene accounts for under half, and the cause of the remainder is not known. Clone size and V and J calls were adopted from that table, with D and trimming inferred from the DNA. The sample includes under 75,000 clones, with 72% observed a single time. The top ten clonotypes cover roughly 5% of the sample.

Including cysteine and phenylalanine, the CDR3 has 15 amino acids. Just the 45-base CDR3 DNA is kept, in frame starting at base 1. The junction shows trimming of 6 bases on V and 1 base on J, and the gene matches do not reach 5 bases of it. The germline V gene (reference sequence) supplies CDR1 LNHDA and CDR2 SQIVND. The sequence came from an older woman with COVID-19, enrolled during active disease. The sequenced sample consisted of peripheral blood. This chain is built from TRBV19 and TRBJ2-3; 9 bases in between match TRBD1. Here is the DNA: TGTGCCAGTAGCAGGACAGGGGCCGGCACAGATACGCAGTATTTT. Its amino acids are CASSRTGAGTDTQYF.